This TCR beta chain is drawn from a study of T-cell memory formation after mild COVID-19. Whole-study findings and limits: Pre-infection memory contained some responding clones, which suggested that cross-reactive memory had joined. For contracting clones, CD4+ ones sat mainly in CM and EM, CD8+ in EMRA.

V was pared by 5 bases and J by 1 base, with 4 bases of the junction left unmatched. Germline V gives CDR1 SEHNR, CDR2 FQNEAQ (reference sequence). The CDR3 loop spans 15 amino acids. TCRdb analysed the 5' RACE reads with MiXCR anew, one entry per CDR3 protein. The repertoire holds more than 110,000 distinct CDR3 sequences, 11% to 15% seen once, with roughly 28% in the top ten. Of note for this clonotype: Its target is unknown.

This TCR was recovered from an adult woman who had mild COVID-19 (a few samples of this study predate the infection). Cell type and time point are not known. Sequenced material: PBMCs or a T cell subset sorted from them (not recorded which). This chain connects TRBV7-9 to TRBJ2-3; 9 nucleotides line up with TRBD1. Written as DNA, the CDR3 is TGTGCCAGCAGCCGGACAGGGGACCGCACAGATACGCAGTATTTT. Protein: CASSRTGDRTDTQYF.